The clone carrying this T cell receptor beta chain turned up a few times. A deep-level run was used for the assay. Clones were read by immunoSEQ multiplex PCR, and TCRdb kept only the in-frame ones, dropping some. In the table there are under 2,000,000 clones, approximately 94% of which are singletons. The sample belongs to a study of shared clonotypes between healthy human individuals. Trimming at V came to 7 bases and at J to 6 bases, leaving 6 bases not matched to a gene. This CDR3 contains 12 residues. Germline V gene sequence: CDR1 GTSNPN, CDR2 SVGIG (reference sequence). Terminally differentiated effector memory CD45RA+ cells were excluded by CCR7 positive selection of CD45RO-negative cells.

The TCR sequence derives from a man aged 18 to 35 in good health. The chain uses TRBV30 and TRBJ2-7, with 10 positions matching TRBD1. The sample was naive CD8+ T cells sorted from blood. CDR3 nucleotide sequence: TGTGCCTTTGACAGGGGGCTGAGCGAGCAGTACTTC. Amino acids: CAFDRGLSEQYF.